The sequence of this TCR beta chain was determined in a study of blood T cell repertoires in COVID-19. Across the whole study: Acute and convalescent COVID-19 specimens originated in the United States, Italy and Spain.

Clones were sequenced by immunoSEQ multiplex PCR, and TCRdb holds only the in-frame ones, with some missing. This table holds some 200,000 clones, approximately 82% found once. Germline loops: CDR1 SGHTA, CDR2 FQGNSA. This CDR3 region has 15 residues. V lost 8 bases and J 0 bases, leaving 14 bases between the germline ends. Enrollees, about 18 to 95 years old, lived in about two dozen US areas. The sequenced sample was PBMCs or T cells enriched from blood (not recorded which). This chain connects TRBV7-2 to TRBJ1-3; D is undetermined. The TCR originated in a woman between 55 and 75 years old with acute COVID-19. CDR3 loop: CASRRGSLSGNTIYF. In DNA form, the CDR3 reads TGTGCCAGCCGACGAGGCAGCCTCTCTGGAAACACCATATATTTT.